This T cell receptor beta chain was documented in a study of response to subunit inactivated influenza vaccine. TCRdb fed the RT-PCR reads into MiXCR, producing one record per CDR3 protein. The sample holds about 620,000 distinct CDR3 sequences, around 11% seen once. Another study also made use of these data, one on T cells expressing NK-cell markers. This second report adds: With UMIs, 5'RACE template switching was used to make TCR beta cDNA. One of the eight sequenced donors was seronegative, whereas the other seven were HCMV-seropositive.

The specimen was PBMCs from blood, collected on the day of vaccination. The sequence derives from a man in his fifties who received an inactivated influenza vaccine.

The CDR3 region is CASSSLAFQVAEQFF. Here the CDR3 DNA reads TGTGCCAGCAGCTCCTTAGCGTTTCAAGTAGCTGAGCAGTTCTTC. The gene calls are TRBV7-3 and TRBJ2-1, with D perhaps matching TRBD2 (5 bases). From germline, CDR1 is SGHTA and CDR2 FQGTGA. Trimming shortened V by 4 bases and J by 9 bases, and 19 bases separated the two germline ends. The CDR3 sequence is 15 residues long. Using reference TRBV7-3 and TRBJ2-1 for the parts outside the CDR3, the full variable domain is GAGVSQTPSNKVTEKGKYVELRCDPISGHTALYWYRQSLGQGPEFLIYFQGTGAADDSGLPNDRFFAVRPEGSVSTLKIQRTERGDSAVYLCASSSLAFQVAEQFFGPGTRLTVL.